One and the same sample provided the 5 T cell receptor beta chains below, sequenced in a study of CD4 T cells in relation to SARS-CoV-2 and coronaviruses. Their recognized antigens are unknown. Repertoires were generated with immunoSEQ multiplex PCR, while TCRdb's copy carries only in-frame clones and drops some. Of approximately 31,000 clones in the sample, roughly 82% were seen once. Sequenced material: memory CD4+ T cells from PBMCs, cultured in vitro. The origin of the receptors is an adult with COVID-19.

This chain links TRBV7-6 with TRBJ2-1, with a possible D match to TRBD2 (5 bases). CDR1 SGHVS and CDR2 FNYEAQ come from the germline V gene. Trimming pared 5 bases from V and 4 bases from J, leaving 15 bases between. This CDR3 is built from 15 residues. CDR3 coding DNA: TGTGCCAGCAGCCTCATCCGGGGTTTATACAATGAGCAGTTCTTC. Amino acid sequence: CASSLIRGLYNEQFF. Filled out from reference TRBV7-6 and TRBJ2-1, the complete variable domain reads GAGVSQSPRYKVTKRGQDVALRCDPISGHVSLYWYRQALGQGPEFLTYFNYEAQQDKSGLPNDRFSAERPEGSISTLTIQRTEQRDSAMYRCASSLIRGLYNEQFFGPGTRLTVL.

This chain uses TRBV6-2 or TRBV6-3 with TRBJ1-4, with a possible D match to TRBD1 (5 bases). The CDR3 is 14 residues long. CDR1 is MNHEY, CDR2 SVGEGT, per germline. Trimming shortened V by 0 bases and J by 10 bases, and 12 bases separated the two germline ends. Written as DNA, the CDR3 is TGTGCCAGCAGTTACTCTGCATGGGGGGTAAAACTGTTTTTT. This sequence encodes CASSYSAWGVKLFF.

The rearrangement joins TRBV29-1 to TRBJ2-7; TRBD2 is a possible D gene (5 bases). The CDR3 length is 14 residues. Germline CDR1 is SQVTM and CDR2 is ANQGSEA. Trimming cost V 3 bases and J 4 bases, with 16 bases left between them. CDR3 coding DNA: TGCAGCGTTGACCCGCCGGACTTCCAATACGAGCAGTACTTC. Its protein product is CSVDPPDFQYEQYF.

V and J are TRBV6-5 and TRBJ2-2, with D unclear. V lost 0 bases, J lost 2 bases, and 7 bases lay in between. The germline V gene has CDR1 MNHEY and CDR2 SVGAGI. CDR3 length equals 15 residues. The CDR3 region has the DNA TGTGCCAGCAGTTACTCGGGCTCTAACACCGGGGAGCTGTTTTTT. It translates to CASSYSGSNTGELFF.

The chain recombines TRBV6-6 with TRBJ1-3; 12 nucleotides line up with TRBD1. Germline CDR1 MNHNY, CDR2 SVGAGI (reference sequence). V was pared by 2 bases and J by 4 bases, with 0 bases of the junction left unmatched. The CDR3 has 15 residues. Here the CDR3 DNA reads TGTGCCAGCAGTTACGGGACAGGGGGCGGAAACACCATATATTTT. This translates into CASSYGTGGGNTIYF.